This entry concerns a single T cell receptor beta chain. Data came from immunoSEQ multiplex PCR; TCRdb stores just in-frame clones and leaves some out. The sample includes roughly 28,000 clones, 70% to 90% of them seen just once. The ends lost 10 bases at V and 6 bases at J; junction bases unmatched: 13. The V gene's germline CDR1 is SEHNR and CDR2 FQNEAQ (reference sequence). The CDR3 has 14 amino acids. This sample stems from a study of blood T cell repertoires in COVID-19. This chain uses TRBV7-9 with TRBJ1-2; TRBD1 agrees at 8 bases. Sample: peripheral blood. The TCR sequence derives from a human donor in a cohort sampled during active COVID-19. The chain's CDR3 is CAIPLGSTGDGYTF. The CDR3 DNA sequence: TGTGCCATCCCTTTGGGGTCGACAGGGGATGGCTACACCTTC. The entire variable domain, with the rest obtained from reference TRBV7-9 and TRBJ1-2, is as follows: DTGVSQNPRHKITKRGQNVTFRCDPISEHNRLYWYRQTLGQGPEFLTYFQNEAQLEKSRLLSDRFSAERPKGSFSTLEIQRTEQGDSAMYLCAIPLGSTGDGYTFGSGTRLTVV.